These 15 T cell receptor beta chains were sequenced from one sample in a study of cytotoxic CD8 clonotypes in ibrutinib-treated CLL. Measured with immunoSEQ multiplex PCR; TCRdb has only the in-frame clones, and not every one. The top ten clones hold about an eighth of a sample with 150,000 to 250,000 clones, around 72% of them seen once. Here the sequenced sample was PBMCs, taken after 24 months of ibrutinib treatment. The receptors originated from a human donor with chronic lymphocytic leukemia.

The V call is TRBV15, the J call TRBJ2-2; D might be TRBD2 (6 bases). Per germline, CDR1 LNHNV and CDR2 YYDKDF (reference sequence). Between the trimmed V and J ends, which lost 1 base and 5 bases, there was a span of 14 bases. CDR3 length: 16 amino acids. The chain's CDR3 is CATSRGTGLTTGELFF. The CDR3 bases are TGTGCCACCAGCAGAGGGACGGGACTGACGACCGGGGAGCTGTTTTTT.

The chain couples TRBV19 to TRBJ2-7; no reliable D call. There are 13 residues in the CDR3. Trimming shortened V by 3 bases and J by 12 bases, and 18 bases separated the two germline ends. The V gene's germline CDR1 is LNHDA and CDR2 SQIVND (reference sequence). CDR3 sequence: CASSIGRTAGRYF. The CDR3 nucleotides are TGTGCCAGTAGTATCGGTAGAACGGCCGGGCGGTACTTC.

The genes are TRBV28 and TRBJ2-3; 11 bases fit TRBD2. Trimming removed 5 bases from V and 5 bases from J; junction bases left unmatched: 6. CDR1 and CDR2 (germline): MDHEN, SYDVKM. The CDR3 totals 15 residues. The CDR3 is CASSNLAGGLDTQYF. CDR3 in DNA: TGTGCCAGCAGTAACCTAGCGGGAGGCTTAGATACGCAGTATTTT.

The chain carries TRBV4-2 and TRBJ1-1, with 7 bases that match TRBD1. Germline V lookup: CDR1 LGHNA, CDR2 YNFKEQ. J lost 3 bases, V lost 1 base, and 2 bases had no gene match. This CDR3 is 14 amino acids long. CDR3 nucleotides: TGTGCCAGCAGCCAAGTTACAGGGGACACTGAAGCTTTCTTT. Its translation: CASSQVTGDTEAFF.

The gene calls are TRBV27 and TRBJ2-7, with no clear D. CDR3 length equals 14 residues. Between the trimmed V and J ends, which lost 1 base and 4 bases, there was a span of 11 bases. Germline V lookup: CDR1 MNHEY, CDR2 SMNVEV (reference sequence). The CDR3 spells CASSLLRWGYEQYF. In DNA, the CDR3 is TGTGCCAGCAGTTTATTACGGTGGGGATACGAGCAGTACTTC.

The rearrangement uses TRBV25-1 and TRBJ1-5; tentatively, D is TRBD1 (5 bases). This CDR3 spans 14 amino acids. Per the germline V gene, CDR1 is MGHDK and CDR2 is SYGVNS. Between the trimmed V and J ends, which lost 5 bases and 3 bases, there was a span of 11 bases. DNA for the CDR3: TGTGCCAGCAGTCCGGGGCAGCCCAATCAGCCCCAGCATTTT. It encodes CASSPGQPNQPQHF.

The chain combines TRBV7-9 with TRBJ2-5; D is unresolved. The V gene lost 3 bases and the J gene lost 3 bases, with 17 bases spanning the gap. The CDR3 is 16 amino acids. Germline V gene lookup returns CDR1 SEHNR and CDR2 FQNEAQ (reference sequence). In DNA form, the CDR3 reads TGTGCCAGCAGCTTTTCGGACCTCCTGCATAAAGAGACCCAGTACTTC. Protein: CASSFSDLLHKETQYF.

This chain joins TRBV5-1 and TRBJ2-7; the match to TRBD2 covers 7 bases. In germline, CDR1 is SGHRS, CDR2 YFSETQ. The length of the CDR3 is 15 residues. Germline trimming cut 1 base from V and 3 bases from J; bases unmatched to any gene: 7. The CDR3 loop is CASSLMASGVYEQYF. CDR3 in DNA: TGCGCCAGCAGCTTGATGGCTAGCGGAGTCTACGAGCAGTACTTC.

The V call is TRBV7-2, the J call TRBJ1-2; TRBD1 matches 7 bases. The CDR3 length is 15 residues. V dropped 1 base and J dropped 4; count of bases not matched to a gene: 6. Germline CDR1 SGHTA, CDR2 FQGNSA. The CDR3 nucleotides read TGTGCCAGCAGCTTAGGACAGGGTTTGGGCTATGGCTACACCTTC. This encodes CASSLGQGLGYGYTF. The full variable domain, completed using reference TRBV7-2 and TRBJ1-2, is GAGVSQSPSNKVTEKGKDVELRCDPISGHTALYWYRQSLGQGLEFLIYFQGNSAPDKSGLPSDRFSAERTGGSVSTLTIQRTQQEDSAVYLCASSLGQGLGYGYTFGSGTRLTVV.

The chain uses TRBV7-2 and TRBJ1-2; D is ambiguous. The CDR3 extends over 13 amino acids. Trimming removed 2 bases at V and 7 bases at J, with 11 bases between. CDR1 and CDR2 (germline): SGHTA, FQGNSA. In DNA form, the CDR3 reads TGTGCCAGCAGCTTAACGGTATCTGGTGGCTACACCTTC. It specifies CASSLTVSGGYTF.

This chain uses TRBV7-8 with TRBJ2-3; TRBD2 agrees at 7 bases. The CDR3 spans 16 residues. Trimming at V came to 1 base and at J to 5 bases, leaving 9 bases not matched to a gene. Germline loops: CDR1 SGHVS, CDR2 FQNEAQ. CDR3 sequence: CASSLVLRESVDTQYF. The DNA of the CDR3 is TGTGCCAGCAGCTTAGTACTGCGGGAGTCTGTAGATACGCAGTATTTT.

The chain has TRBV7-2 and TRBJ2-3; TRBD1 aligns across 12 bases. Looked up from germline, CDR1 is SGHTA and CDR2 is FQGNSA. With V trimmed by 4 bases and J by 3 bases, 5 bases remained unmatched. The length of the CDR3 is 16 residues. CDR3 DNA: TGTGCCAGCAGCTCCGGGACAGGGGGCTTTACAGATACGCAGTATTTT. It translates to CASSSGTGGFTDTQYF.

V and J are TRBV29-1 and TRBJ1-1; no reliable D call. The CDR3 has 14 residues. Per the germline V gene, CDR1 is SQVTM and CDR2 is ANQGSEA. Trimming left V 3 bases short and J 0 bases short, with 11 bases between. CDR3 sequence reads: CSVEMAQMNTEAFF. The CDR3 DNA is TGCAGCGTTGAGATGGCGCAGATGAACACTGAAGCTTTCTTT.

This chain links TRBV7-2 with TRBJ2-7, with D perhaps assigned TRBD1 or TRBD2 (6 bases each). Germline V lookup: CDR1 SGHTA, CDR2 FQGNSA. The CDR3 is 13 amino acids. V lost 7 bases and J lost 3, with 13 bases in between. DNA for the CDR3: TGTGCCAGCATTGGCGGGACAAACTACGAGCAGTACTTC. It yields the protein CASIGGTNYEQYF. Variable domain in full (rest from reference TRBV7-2 and TRBJ2-7): GAGVSQSPSNKVTEKGKDVELRCDPISGHTALYWYRQSLGQGLEFLIYFQGNSAPDKSGLPSDRFSAERTGGSVSTLTIQRTQQEDSAVYLCASIGGTNYEQYFGPGTRLTVT.

The gene calls are TRBV4-1 and TRBJ2-7; D is unclear. Germline V gene lookup returns CDR1 MGHRA and CDR2 YSYEKL. The germline V and J ends were trimmed by 1 base and 3 bases, with 4 bases remaining between them. This CDR3 is 12 amino acids long. The CDR3 sequence: CASSQGGYEQYF. In nucleotides, the CDR3 is TGCGCCAGCAGCCAAGGGGGCTACGAGCAGTACTTC.